Shown below are 20 T cell receptor beta chains from a single sample sequenced in a study of CD8+ T cells in alopecia areata. Treatment denoted: oral pan-JAK inhibitor, 5-10 mg twice daily. Once RNA had been extracted, it was reverse transcribed into cDNA to act as the sequencing template. Libraries were prepared by immunoSEQ multiplex PCR; TCRdb keeps only in-frame clonotypes and omits some of them. The sample yields 250,000 to 350,000 clones, about three fifths seen once. This material consisted of CD4+ T cells sorted from blood, taken around week 53, from a patient treated with tofacitinib. These receptors came from a human donor with alopecia areata.

V gene TRBV29-1 combines with J gene TRBJ2-2; no clear D gene. This CDR3 spans 12 amino acids. CDR1 SQVTM and CDR2 ANQGSEA come from the germline V gene. Between the trimmed V and J ends, which lost 7 bases and 2 bases, there was a span of 8 bases. As DNA, the CDR3 is TGCAGCGCCAGTCTAAACACCGGGGAGCTGTTTTTT. Translating gives CSASLNTGELFF.

The gene calls are TRBV2 and TRBJ2-7; D gene ambiguous. This CDR3 is 13 amino acids long. Germline loops: CDR1 SNHLY, CDR2 FYNNEI. V gave up 2 bases and J gave up 4 bases, with 9 bases separating them. The CDR3 nucleotides read TGTGCCAGCAGTGAAAGGTACTTATACGAGCAGTACTTC. Encoded protein: CASSERYLYEQYF.

About this clone itself: The same CDR3 also results from other DNA sequences found in this sample. The rearrangement uses TRBV20-1 and TRBJ1-3; no clear D gene. V was shortened by 6 bases and J by 4 bases, with 7 bases between the two germline ends. The CDR3 is 11 amino acids. Germline V gene sequence: CDR1 DFQATT, CDR2 SNEGSKA (reference sequence). CDR3: CSARGGNTIYF. DNA of the CDR3: TGCAGTGCCCGAGGCGGAAACACCATATATTTT.

The V call is TRBV2, the J call TRBJ1-1; D possibly corresponds to TRBD1 (6 bases). Germline CDR1 reads SNHLY; CDR2 reads FYNNEI. The V end was cut by 6 bases, the J end by 5 bases, with 16 bases between. The CDR3 covers 14 residues. CDR3 nucleotide sequence: TGTGCCAGCAGGAGGGACAAGGGGGGGACTGAAGCTTTCTTT. Its translation: CASRRDKGGTEAFF. Full variable domain (outside the CDR3, taken from reference TRBV2 and TRBJ1-1): EPEVTQTPSHQVTQMGQEVILRCVPISNHLYFYWYRQILGQKVEFLVSFYNNEISEKSEIFDDQFSVERPDGSNFTLKIRSTKLEDSAMYFCASRRDKGGTEAFFGQGTRLTVV.

The V call is TRBV7-6, the J call TRBJ1-2; D is unclear. Germline V gene data show CDR1 as SGHVS and CDR2 as FNYEAQ. This CDR3 contains 13 residues. V gave up 0 bases and J gave up 8 bases, with 10 bases separating them. In nucleotides, the CDR3 is TGTGCCAGCAGCTTAGCTCGGGAGGGCGGCTACACCTTC. As protein: CASSLAREGGYTF. The variable domain in full, completed from reference TRBV7-6 and TRBJ1-2, reads GAGVSQSPRYKVTKRGQDVALRCDPISGHVSLYWYRQALGQGPEFLTYFNYEAQQDKSGLPNDRFSAERPEGSISTLTIQRTEQRDSAMYRCASSLAREGGYTFGSGTRLTVV.

This chain connects TRBV5-6 to TRBJ1-1; D gene unclear. The V gene's germline CDR1 is SGHDT and CDR2 YYEEEE. The CDR3 sequence is 14 residues long. Trimming shortened V by 0 bases and J by 2 bases, and 8 bases separated the two germline ends. CDR3: CASSLGYDNTEAFF. The CDR3 region has the DNA TGTGCCAGCAGCTTGGGGTATGATAACACTGAAGCTTTCTTT.

This chain joins TRBV5-6 and TRBJ2-1; possibly TRBD1 or TRBD2 for D (5 bases each). This CDR3 is built from 13 residues. Germline CDR1 SGHDT, CDR2 YYEEEE. V was shortened by 3 bases and J by 5 bases, with 9 bases between the two germline ends. The CDR3 bases are TGTGCCAGCAGCTCGGGACCAAACAATGAGCAGTTCTTC. Translation: CASSSGPNNEQFF. Supplemented by reference TRBV5-6 and TRBJ2-1, the full variable domain reads DAGVTQSPTHLIKTRGQQVTLRCSPKSGHDTVSWYQQALGQGPQFIFQYYEEEERQRGNFPDRFSGHQFPNYSSELNVNALLLGDSALYLCASSSGPNNEQFFGPGTRLTVL.

A single count supports this clone. J is TRBJ1-1 and V is TRBV11-2, with D possibly TRBD1 on 5 matching bases. Germline V gene lookup returns CDR1 SGHAT and CDR2 FQNNGV. V dropped 5 bases and J dropped 1 base, with 11 bases sitting between them. There are 14 residues in the CDR3. The CDR3 DNA is TGTGCCAGCAGCCCTACAACAGGGAACACTGAAGCTTTCTTT. Translating gives CASSPTTGNTEAFF.

This sequence joins TRBV7-6 and TRBJ1-2, with D possibly TRBD1 on 5 matching bases. Trimming pared 0 bases from V and 10 bases from J, leaving 6 bases between. This CDR3 contains 11 residues. Germline-derived CDR1 and CDR2 are SGHVS and FNYEAQ. The CDR3 DNA reads TGTGCCAGCAGCTTAGCCAGGGACTACACCTTC. It encodes CASSLARDYTF.

V usage is TRBV30 and J usage is TRBJ2-5; possible D gene TRBD1, 6 bases. Germline V gives CDR1 GTSNPN, CDR2 SVGIG (reference sequence). The CDR3 loop spans 15 amino acids. V lost 3 bases to trimming and J lost 4 bases, with 18 bases between them. The CDR3 reads CAWRSRQEARETQYF. In nucleotides, the CDR3 is TGTGCCTGGAGGAGTCGACAGGAGGCGCGAGAGACCCAGTACTTC.

The CDR3 protein is CAWSLRTGSPHNEQFF. The CDR3 DNA sequence: TGTGCCTGGAGTCTGAGGACAGGGAGCCCCCACAATGAGCAGTTCTTC. This chain joins TRBV30 and TRBJ2-1, with TRBD1 identical over 8 bases. The V and J ends lost 2 bases and 5 bases, in that order; junction bases with no gene match: 11. The V gene's germline CDR1 is GTSNPN and CDR2 SVGIG (reference sequence). The CDR3 loop spans 16 amino acids.

Only one count was recorded for this clone. This chain uses TRBV29-1 with TRBJ1-2; a possible D gene is TRBD1 (6 bases). V was shortened by 7 bases and J by 3 bases, with 15 bases between the two germline ends. Germline CDR1 is SQVTM and CDR2 is ANQGSEA. The length of the CDR3 is 13 residues. In DNA, the CDR3 is TGCAGCGGGACGAAGGGGGATGACTATGGCTACACCTTC. It is translated as CSGTKGDDYGYTF.

V and J are TRBV5-4 and TRBJ2-5; maybe TRBD2 (7 bases). Germline V gives CDR1 SGHNT, CDR2 YYREEE (reference sequence). This CDR3 has 15 amino acids. Trimming removed 9 bases at V and 1 base at J, with 19 bases between. The chain's CDR3 is CATARGGGPQETQYF. The CDR3 DNA follows: TGTGCCACCGCACGGGGCGGGGGCCCCCAAGAGACCCAGTACTTC.

This clone turned up a few times. This chain connects TRBV25-1 to TRBJ1-1; a weak D match, TRBD1 (5 bases). The CDR3 extends over 13 amino acids. Germline V gene sequence: CDR1 MGHDK, CDR2 SYGVNS. V lost 7 bases and J lost 5, with 14 bases in between. The DNA of the CDR3 is TGTGCCAGCACTGGGCTGGGGGTGACTGAAGCTTTCTTT. Protein product: CASTGLGVTEAFF.

This clone was counted only a few times. For the CDR3, the DNA is TGTGCCAGCAGCCTCTCAGGGGGCCGGGAGCAGTACTTC. Residues: CASSLSGGREQYF. V and J are TRBV7-9 and TRBJ2-7; TRBD1 matches 8 bases. Germline CDR1 and CDR2: SEHNR and FQNEAQ (reference sequence). The CDR3 is 13 amino acids. Trimming removed 5 bases from V and 7 bases from J; junction bases left unmatched: 7. Complete variable domain (other parts from reference TRBV7-9 and TRBJ2-7): DTGVSQNPRHKITKRGQNVTFRCDPISEHNRLYWYRQTLGQGPEFLTYFQNEAQLEKSRLLSDRFSAERPKGSFSTLEIQRTEQGDSAMYLCASSLSGGREQYFGPGTRLTVT.

The chain joins TRBV25-1 to TRBJ2-5; D is undetermined. From germline, CDR1 is MGHDK and CDR2 SYGVNS. The CDR3 loop spans 13 amino acids. Trimming shortened V by 5 bases and J by 0 bases, and 7 bases separated the two germline ends. CDR3 sequence (DNA): TGTGCCAGCAGTTCCCTGTACCAAGAGACCCAGTACTTC. Amino acids: CASSSLYQETQYF.

The CDR3 region has the DNA TGTGCCAGCAGCCCCGACGGAGTACTGAACACTGAAGCTTTCTTT. Its translation: CASSPDGVLNTEAFF. This chain joins TRBV7-2 and TRBJ1-1; no clear D. This CDR3 is 15 amino acids long. CDR1 and CDR2 from the germline V gene are SGHTA and FQGNSA. V was clipped by 5 bases and J by 0 bases, with 13 bases between them.

With regard to this clone: Other DNA sequences in the same sample also yield this CDR3. The rearrangement links TRBV2 to TRBJ2-4; tentatively, D is TRBD2 (6 bases). CDR1 is SNHLY and CDR2 is FYNNEI in the germline V gene. V lost 7 bases and J 1 base, leaving 8 bases between the germline ends. CDR3 length: 13 residues. CDR3 loop: CASTREAKNIQYF. In DNA form, the CDR3 reads TGTGCCAGCACCCGGGAGGCCAAAAACATTCAGTACTTC.

This chain connects TRBV29-1 to TRBJ1-5; possibly TRBD1 for D (6 bases). This CDR3 has 12 amino acids. V gave up 6 bases and J gave up 4 bases, with 10 bases separating them. Germline CDR1 SQVTM, CDR2 ANQGSEA. The CDR3 here is CSVGTPNQPQHF. The CDR3 region has the DNA TGCAGCGTGGGGACACCGAATCAGCCCCAGCATTTT.

Of note for this clone: Other DNA sequences within the sample encode an identical CDR3. The J gene is TRBJ2-5, the V gene TRBV7-2; possible D gene TRBD2, 5 bases. Trimming cost V 2 bases and J 4 bases, with 11 bases left between them. Germline V gene data show CDR1 as SGHTA and CDR2 as FQGNSA. The CDR3 runs to 14 residues. The CDR3 is CASSLRAGGETQYF. CDR3 DNA sequence: TGTGCCAGCAGCTTAAGGGCAGGAGGAGAGACCCAGTACTTC.